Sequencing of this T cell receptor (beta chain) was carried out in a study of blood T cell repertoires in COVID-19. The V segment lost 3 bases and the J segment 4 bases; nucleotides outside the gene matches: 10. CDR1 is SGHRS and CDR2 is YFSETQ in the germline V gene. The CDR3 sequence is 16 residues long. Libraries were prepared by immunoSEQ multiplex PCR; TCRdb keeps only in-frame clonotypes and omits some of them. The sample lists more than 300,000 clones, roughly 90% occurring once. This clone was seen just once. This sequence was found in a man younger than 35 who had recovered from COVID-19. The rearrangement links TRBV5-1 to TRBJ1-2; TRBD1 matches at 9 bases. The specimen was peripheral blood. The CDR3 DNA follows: TGCGCCAGCAGCTCCTCCGGGACAGGGTCTCTCTATGGCTACACCTTC. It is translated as CASSSSGTGSLYGYTF.